This record concerns one T cell receptor beta chain sequence. The data stem from a study of blood T cell repertoires in COVID-19. Study as a whole: Spain, Italy and the United States supplied samples that represented acute and convalescent COVID-19.

This CDR3 region has 16 residues. Germline V CDR1 and CDR2: SGHNT, YYREEE (reference sequence). Trimming took 3 bases from V and 10 from J; bases not matched to a gene: 8. Assay used: immunoSEQ multiplex PCR; TCRdb lists only in-frame clones, some missing. This table has 200,000 to 250,000 clones, approximately 90% appearing once. What was sequenced was peripheral blood. The source is a woman aged 18-29 years who had recovered from COVID-19. V gene TRBV5-4 combines with J gene TRBJ2-1, with 15 nucleotides matching TRBD2. The CDR3 is CASSWKGLAGGREQFF. As DNA, the CDR3 is TGTGCCAGCAGCTGGAAGGGACTAGCGGGAGGTCGGGAGCAGTTCTTC.